The rows below give T cell receptor beta chains drawn from one sample of a study of blood T cell repertoires in COVID-19. Produced via immunoSEQ multiplex PCR; TCRdb's table is partial and in-frame only. The table shows some 430,000 clones, with about 90% occurring only once. The sequencing input was PBMCs or T cells enriched from blood (not recorded which). Receptor source: a man aged 18 to 35 who had recovered from COVID-19. Each CDR3 is given with its conserved first and last residue. D genes are given only for firm matches. Rows give clone size only sometimes, using once, few, many, or a class for an expanded clone.

D	size	J	V	CDR3	DNA
TRBD1	-	TRBJ1-6	TRBV11-2	CASSLTGGSYNSPLHF	TGTGCCAGCAGCTTAACAGGGGGCTCCTATAATTCACCCCTCCACTTT
TRBD1	-	TRBJ1-6	TRBV19	CASSIWSRGRGSPLHF	TGTGCCAGTAGTATCTGGAGCAGGGGGCGAGGATCACCCCTCCACTTT
-	-	TRBJ1-3	TRBV19	CASSSTWAGSGNTIYF	TGTGCCAGTAGTTCGACATGGGCCGGCTCTGGAAACACCATATATTTT
-	-	TRBJ1-6	TRBV27	CASSAHRSSYNSPLHF	TGTGCCAGCAGTGCCCACAGGAGCTCCTATAATTCACCCCTCCACTTT
TRBD1	-	TRBJ1-2	TRBV6-5	CASSLDRVTGYTF	TGTGCCAGCAGTTTGGACAGGGTGACTGGCTACACCTTC
-	-	TRBJ1-1	TRBV3-1/TRBV3-2	CASSQDGRLIMNTEAFF	TGTGCCAGCAGCCAAGATGGCCGACTAATTATGAACACTGAAGCTTTCTTT
-	-	TRBJ1-1	TRBV11-3	CASSLGQGITEAFF	TGTGCCAGCAGCTTGGGTCAGGGTATAACTGAAGCTTTCTTT
-	-	TRBJ1-2	TRBV27	CASSSPGGYYGYTF	TGTGCCAGCAGTTCCCCCGGGGGATATTATGGCTACACCTTC
-	-	TRBJ2-1	TRBV19	CASSIGGRSNNEQFF	TGTGCCAGTAGTATTGGGGGGAGGAGCAACAATGAGCAGTTCTTC
TRBD1	-	TRBJ1-2	TRBV5-5	CASRPGTGDSYGYTF	TGTGCCAGCAGGCCCGGGACAGGGGATTCCTATGGCTACACCTTC
TRBD1	-	TRBJ1-2	TRBV5-6	CASSKDRGPFYGYTF	TGTGCCAGCAGCAAGGACAGGGGTCCCTTCTATGGCTACACCTTC
TRBD1	-	TRBJ1-3	TRBV2	CASSEGTGRRSTIYF	TGTGCCAGCAGTGAGGGGACAGGGAGGCGAAGCACCATATATTTT
TRBD2	-	TRBJ2-1	TRBV6-2/TRBV6-3	CASSYPVLTSGNEDPHEQFF	TGTGCCAGCAGTTACCCGGTTTTGACTAGCGGGAACGAAGACCCTCATGAGCAGTTCTTC
-	-	TRBJ1-6	TRBV5-4	CASSLDQGPNSPLHF	TGTGCCAGCAGCTTGGATCAGGGCCCTAATTCACCCCTCCACTTT
TRBD1	-	TRBJ1-2	TRBV7-2	CASSLQTGKGGYTF	TGTGCCAGCAGCTTGCAGACAGGGAAAGGTGGCTACACCTTC
-	-	TRBJ1-3	TRBV5-6	CASNLGGYGNTIYF	TGTGCCAGCAATCTAGGGGGTTATGGAAACACCATATATTTT
-	-	TRBJ1-2	TRBV27	CATFNYGYTF	TGTGCCACTTTTAACTATGGCTACACCTTC
-	-	TRBJ1-1	TRBV18	CASSPGQTEAFF	TGTGCCAGCTCACCAGGACAGACTGAAGCTTTCTTT
-	-	TRBJ1-1	TRBV18	CASAGGTEAFF	TGTGCCAGCGCGGGGGGCACTGAAGCTTTCTTT
TRBD1	-	TRBJ2-7	TRBV11-2	CASNTGVGLGSYEQYF	TGTGCCAGCAATACAGGGGTGGGGCTGGGCTCCTACGAGCAGTACTTC
-	-	TRBJ1-1	TRBV9	CASSLRQVNTEAFF	TGTGCCAGCAGCTTACGACAGGTGAACACTGAAGCTTTCTTT
TRBD1	-	TRBJ1-1	TRBV28	CASSPPGQGFEAFF	TGTGCCAGCAGCCCACCGGGACAGGGTTTTGAAGCTTTCTTT
-	-	TRBJ1-2	TRBV5-4	CASSSGQNYGYTF	TGTGCCAGCAGCTCCGGACAGAACTATGGCTACACCTTC
TRBD1	once	TRBJ1-1	TRBV29-1	CSARPGQGYSEAFF	TGCAGCGCGAGGCCGGGACAGGGCTACTCTGAAGCTTTCTTT
-	-	TRBJ1-1	TRBV9	CASSVGFGTEAFF	TGTGCCAGCAGCGTAGGATTCGGCACTGAAGCTTTCTTT
TRBD1	-	TRBJ2-2	TRBV2	CASSTGPTGELFF	TGTGCCAGTTCGACAGGGCCCACCGGGGAGCTGTTTTTT
-	-	TRBJ1-5	TRBV28	CASTTPIGGNQPQHF	TGTGCCAGCACGACCCCCATAGGGGGCAATCAGCCCCAGCATTTT
TRBD1	-	TRBJ2-3	TRBV7-3	CASSSDGRGTDTQYF	TGTGCCAGCAGCTCGGACGGCAGGGGGACAGATACGCAGTATTTT
-	-	TRBJ1-3	TRBV27	CASSLSRGGLGNTIYF	TGTGCCAGCAGTTTATCCAGGGGCGGGTTAGGAAACACCATATATTTT
-	-	TRBJ2-3	TRBV12-3/TRBV12-4	CASTRQYTQYF	TGTGCCAGCACTCGACAGTATACGCAGTATTTT
TRBD1	-	TRBJ1-1	TRBV28	CASSLPTPIYRGETEAFF	TGTGCCAGCAGTTTACCCACCCCGATTTACAGGGGAGAGACTGAAGCTTTCTTT
-	-	TRBJ1-1	TRBV5-6	CASSSRGGTEAFF	TGTGCCAGCAGCTCCCGGGGAGGGACTGAAGCTTTCTTT
TRBD2	-	TRBJ2-7	TRBV7-6	CASSGGLAGYEQYF	TGTGCCAGCAGCGGGGGACTAGCGGGCTACGAGCAGTACTTC
-	-	TRBJ2-5	TRBV5-1	CASSPYETRWGDQETQYF	TGCGCCAGCAGCCCCTACGAAACGCGCTGGGGAGACCAAGAGACCCAGTACTTC
TRBD2	-	TRBJ2-3	TRBV30	CAGTSAVSYTDTQYF	TGTGCCGGAACTAGCGCGGTCAGCTACACAGATACGCAGTATTTT
TRBD1	once	TRBJ1-2	TRBV7-9	CASSLVFRGQGYTF	TGTGCCAGCAGCTTAGTTTTCAGGGGGCAAGGCTACACCTTC
TRBD1	-	TRBJ2-1	TRBV7-9	CASSPGQGIRNEQFF	TGTGCCAGCAGCCCGGGACAGGGTATACGAAATGAGCAGTTCTTC
TRBD2	-	TRBJ2-3	TRBV2	CASTVLAGENTDTQYF	TGTGCCAGCACGGTATTAGCGGGAGAGAACACAGATACGCAGTATTTT
-	-	TRBJ1-1	TRBV13	CASSPRFTEAFF	TGTGCCAGCAGCCCCCGGTTCACTGAAGCTTTCTTT
-	few	TRBJ2-7	TRBV6-5	CASSRGRGKDYEQYF	TGTGCCAGCAGCCGCGGACGGGGGAAAGACTACGAGCAGTACTTC
TRBD2	-	TRBJ2-3	TRBV5-1	CASSPTSGGDTQYF	TGCGCCAGCAGCCCGACTAGCGGGGGGGATACGCAGTATTTT
-	medium-sized	TRBJ1-1	TRBV27	CASSRQTGTEAFF	TGTGCCAGCAGTAGACAGACAGGCACTGAAGCTTTCTTT
-	-	TRBJ1-1	TRBV7-9	CASSWGGTEAFF	TGTGCCAGCAGCTGGGGGGGCACTGAAGCTTTCTTT
TRBD2	-	TRBJ2-2	TRBV3-1/TRBV3-2	CASTQGGLDNTGELFF	TGTGCCAGCACCCAAGGGGGACTAGACAACACCGGGGAGCTGTTTTTT
-	-	TRBJ2-7	TRBV12-3/TRBV12-4	CASREQGSYEQYF	TGTGCCAGCAGGGAACAGGGTTCCTACGAGCAGTACTTC
-	-	TRBJ1-6	TRBV20-1	CSASESYNSPLHF	TGCAGTGCTAGTGAGAGTTATAATTCACCCCTCCACTTT